The 14 T cell receptor beta chains reported below all come from one sample, sequenced in a study of T cells expressing NK-cell markers. TCRdb reprocessed the 5' RACE reads and stores each CDR3 protein as one record, lacking DNA. This specimen shows roughly 450,000 distinct CDR3 sequences; the ten leading clones hold 1.4% to 1.5%. What was sequenced was blood T cells: a sorted CD56 or NKG2C T cell subset, CD4+ or CD8+ T cells, or bulk PBMC T cells (not recorded which). All receptors derive from a woman aged 50 to 60 in good health.

The chain employs TRBV7-3 and TRBJ2-1; without DNA, the TCRdb call of TRBD2 cannot be checked. This CDR3 region has 13 residues. Germline CDR1 is SGHTA and CDR2 is FQGTGA. CDR3 sequence: CASSPSGGNEQFF.

V and J are TRBV28 and TRBJ1-6; the TCRdb call, TRBD1, lacks DNA for checking. In germline, CDR1 is MDHEN, CDR2 SYDVKM. CDR3 length: 15 amino acids. CDR3 sequence reads: CASSFDGTGVSPLHF.

The rearrangement joins TRBV6-1 to TRBJ1-3. Germline lookup yields CDR1 MNHNS and CDR2 SASEGT. The CDR3 spans 16 residues. The CDR3 region is CASSEALVSSGNTIYF.

The genes are TRBV10-3 and TRBJ1-4. The CDR3 length is 14 residues. The germline V gene has CDR1 ENHRY and CDR2 SYGVKD. The CDR3 region is CAISESARFEKLFF.

The chain carries TRBV7-6 and TRBJ2-3. Per germline, CDR1 SGHVS and CDR2 FNYEAQ. The CDR3 has 13 residues. The CDR3 sequence: CASSGQSTDTQYF.

This rearrangement joins TRBV6-1 to TRBJ1-1. The CDR3 is 15 residues long. Per germline, CDR1 MNHNS and CDR2 SASEGT. The CDR3 sequence: CASSDGRTLNTEAFF.

The chain combines TRBV7-3 with TRBJ2-2; TCRdb designates TRBD2, a call that cannot be tested without DNA. CDR1 and CDR2 (germline): SGHTA, FQGTGA. CDR3 length: 14 amino acids. This CDR3 is CASSSGRVAGELFF.

The rearrangement uses TRBV4-1 and TRBJ2-2. Germline CDR1 is MGHRA and CDR2 is YSYEKL. The CDR3 is made up of 14 amino acids. The CDR3 protein is CASSPPAVAGELFF.

The rearrangement uses TRBV29-1 and TRBJ1-2; as DNA is missing, the TRBD1 call by TCRdb cannot be tested. The germline V gene has CDR1 SQVTM and CDR2 ANQGSEA. The CDR3 is 14 amino acids. This CDR3 reads CSVVGPGGDYGYTF.

CDR3 amino acids: CASSLERQGIYGYTF. J is TRBJ1-2 and V is TRBV27; the D gene TCRdb calls, TRBD1, cannot be checked with no DNA. Per germline, CDR1 MNHEY and CDR2 SMNVEV (reference sequence). The CDR3 length is 15 residues.

This rearrangement joins TRBV12-3 or TRBV12-4 to TRBJ2-1. The CDR3 runs 14 residues. CDR3 in amino acids: CASRRPGLQDEQFF.

V and J are TRBV6-4 and TRBJ2-3; TCRdb indicates TRBD1, and absent DNA this call remains unverified. The CDR3 is made up of 14 amino acids. Germline CDR1 and CDR2: MRHNA and SNTAGT. This CDR3 reads CASSAITGKDTQYF.

This sequence joins TRBV6-1 and TRBJ2-1; the TCRdb D gene call, TRBD1, has no DNA to confirm it. Germline CDR1 MNHNS, CDR2 SASEGT. The CDR3 spans 13 residues. The CDR3 sequence is CASSPTLGQGEFF.

The V call is TRBV12-3 or TRBV12-4, the J call TRBJ2-2; TCRdb's D gene call, TRBD2, goes unchecked for lack of DNA. There are 17 residues in the CDR3. The CDR3 spells CASSYEGLAGASGELFF.